The 32 T cell receptor beta chains given below trace back to one sample, sequenced in a study of blood T cell repertoires in COVID-19. The repertoire was sequenced with immunoSEQ multiplex PCR; TCRdb's copy has only in-frame clones and lacks some. The data contain 100,000 or so clones, about 81% of them seen just once; the ten biggest clones take up approximately 13%. Sequenced: peripheral blood. Source of these receptors: a human donor in a cohort sampled during active COVID-19.

This clone was seen a handful of times. CDR3 protein: CAWRSGGDNYGYTF. CDR3 nucleotide sequence: TGTGCCTGGAGAAGCGGGGGCGATAACTATGGCTACACCTTC. The chain recombines TRBV30 with TRBJ1-2; possibly TRBD1 for D (6 bases). The CDR3 covers 14 residues. The V end lost 3 bases, the J end lost 1 base, and 12 bases lay between the germline ends. Germline CDR1 GTSNPN, CDR2 SVGIG (reference sequence).

This rearrangement joins TRBV7-2 to TRBJ1-2; the D gene is possibly TRBD1 (5 bases). The CDR3 length is 13 residues. Per the germline V gene, CDR1 is SGHTA and CDR2 is FQGNSA. V was shortened by 1 base and J by 4 bases, with 7 bases between the two germline ends. The CDR3 nucleotides read TGTGCCAGCAGCTTAGATAGGGGCTATGGCTACACCTTC. Residues: CASSLDRGYGYTF. Drawing the rest from reference TRBV7-2 and TRBJ1-2, the complete variable domain is GAGVSQSPSNKVTEKGKDVELRCDPISGHTALYWYRQSLGQGLEFLIYFQGNSAPDKSGLPSDRFSAERTGGSVSTLTIQRTQQEDSAVYLCASSLDRGYGYTFGSGTRLTVV.

The chain employs TRBV11-3 and TRBJ2-1; 9 positions agree with TRBD2. The length of the CDR3 is 16 residues. In germline, CDR1 is SGHNT, CDR2 YENEEA. V lost 5 bases and J lost 1; bases outside the gene matches: 6. DNA of the CDR3: TGTGCCAGCAGCGGCGGGGGGGGTGGATCCTACAATGAGCAGTTCTTC. Translating it yields CASSGGGGGSYNEQFF.

Here the CDR3 DNA reads TGTGCCAGTAGTATGGACAGGGGGTCTTTGGATACGCAGTATTTT. Its translation is CASSMDRGSLDTQYF. J is TRBJ2-3 and V is TRBV19; TRBD1 matches at 10 bases. The CDR3 is made up of 15 amino acids. Germline V gene sequence: CDR1 LNHDA, CDR2 SQIVND (reference sequence). V lost 3 bases to trimming and J lost 6 bases; unmatched junction nucleotides: 6.

The rearrangement links TRBV30 to TRBJ1-1; weak D call: TRBD1 (6 bases). CDR1 is GTSNPN and CDR2 is SVGIG in the germline V gene (reference sequence). CDR3 size: 17 residues. Trimming shortened V by 3 bases and J by 1 base, and 21 bases separated the two germline ends. The CDR3 here is CAWRGGEGRTQNTEAFF. The CDR3 DNA sequence: TGTGCCTGGAGAGGGGGGGAGGGCCGGACGCAGAACACTGAAGCTTTCTTT.

This clone was counted a single time. V is TRBV18 and J is TRBJ1-2; 7 bases are a match to TRBD1. The germline gives CDR1 KGHSH, CDR2 LQKENI. The CDR3 has 13 residues. Trimming at V came to 5 bases and at J to 8 bases, leaving 8 bases not matched to a gene. The CDR3 coding sequence is TGTGCCAGCTCAGGCTTAACAGGGGACGGCTACACCTTC. It codes for CASSGLTGDGYTF.

The rearrangement joins TRBV6-5 to TRBJ1-1; no clear D. The CDR3 consists of 14 residues. In germline, CDR1 is MNHEY, CDR2 SVGAGI. The V end was cut by 2 bases, the J end by 1 base, with 8 bases between. CDR3 DNA: TGTGCCAGCAGTTACAAGGGAGCGAACACTGAAGCTTTCTTT. Residues: CASSYKGANTEAFF.

In this sample, this clone turned up a few times. The CDR3 here is CAGKRGLPSNEQYF. CDR3 sequence (DNA): TGTGCCGGCAAGCGGGGGCTCCCGAGCAACGAGCAGTACTTC. The chain recombines TRBV5-3 with TRBJ2-7, with 8 bases identical to TRBD2. TRBV5-3 is annotated as an ORF whose role is uncertain. This CDR3 region has 14 residues. V gave up 10 bases and J gave up 5 bases; unmatched junction bases: 14.

This clone was seen more than once but under ten times. The rearrangement joins TRBV7-3 to TRBJ2-1; D is unclear. V was shortened by 1 base and J by 4 bases, with 8 bases between the two germline ends. CDR1 is SGHTA, CDR2 FQGTGA, per germline. The CDR3 has 14 amino acids. The chain's CDR3 is CASSLSPGYNEQFF. CDR3 nucleotide sequence: TGTGCCAGCAGCTTAAGTCCAGGTTACAATGAGCAGTTCTTC.

J is TRBJ2-2 and V is TRBV6-5; tentative D call: TRBD1 (6 bases). The CDR3 runs to 15 residues. Germline loops: CDR1 MNHEY, CDR2 SVGAGI. V was trimmed by 4 bases and J by 0 bases, leaving 9 bases between them. The DNA for the CDR3 is TGTGCCAGCAGTTGGGGACATTCGAACACCGGGGAGCTGTTTTTT. Translating gives CASSWGHSNTGELFF.

This chain links TRBV27 with TRBJ1-2; D call uncertain. V lost 7 bases to trimming and J lost 4 bases, with 10 bases between them. The germline CDR1 and CDR2 sequences are MNHEY and SMNVEV (reference sequence). This CDR3 is 12 amino acids long. As DNA, the CDR3 is TGTGCCAGCACCCAGGTCCTCTATGGCTACACCTTC. This encodes CASTQVLYGYTF.

The chain is built from TRBV5-1 and TRBJ2-7; D is unclear. CDR1 and CDR2 from the germline V gene are SGHRS and YFSETQ. V lost 0 bases to trimming and J lost 7 bases, with 8 bases between them. The CDR3 spans 12 residues. The CDR3 coding sequence is TGCGCCAGCAGCTTGGGCCTGGAGGAGCAGTACTTC. This encodes CASSLGLEEQYF.

This chain joins TRBV9 and TRBJ2-7; tentative D call: TRBD1 (6 bases). Germline V CDR1 and CDR2: SGDLS, YYNGEE. Trimming left V 0 bases short and J 0 bases short, with 10 bases between. The CDR3 totals 15 residues. CDR3 nucleotide sequence: TGTGCCAGCAGCGTAGAAGGGGGTAGCTCCTACGAGCAGTACTTC. It yields the protein CASSVEGGSSYEQYF.

The chain joins TRBV6-1 to TRBJ1-6, with 10 bases that match TRBD1. The CDR3 is 17 amino acids. The germline V gene has CDR1 MNHNS and CDR2 SASEGT. V shed 2 bases and J 8 bases; nucleotides not matched to a gene: 9. DNA of the CDR3: TGTGCCAGCAGTGAACGGGGCCTAGGACAGGGGGATTCACCCCTCCACTTT. It encodes CASSERGLGQGDSPLHF.

This clone was recorded only once. The V gene is TRBV12-3 or TRBV12-4, the J gene TRBJ2-7; D is perhaps TRBD2 (6 bases). This CDR3 comprises 13 residues. V was clipped by 2 bases and J by 6 bases, with 11 bases between them. The CDR3 DNA sequence: TGTGCCAGCAGTTTACCGGGGACTGGCGAGCAGTACTTC. It yields the protein CASSLPGTGEQYF.

CDR3 in amino acids: CASSSSAGTDTQYF. CDR3 bases: TGTGCCAGCAGCTCCTCCGCCGGGACAGATACGCAGTATTTT. The chain employs TRBV7-9 and TRBJ2-3; D not resolved. The CDR3 has 14 amino acids. Germline assignment: CDR1 SEHNR and CDR2 FQNEAQ (reference sequence). The ends were cut back, 4 bases at V and 3 bases at J, with 11 bases in the middle.

The chain joins TRBV7-6 to TRBJ2-3; 14 bases align to TRBD2. The junction had 10 bases not matched to a gene; V was cut back by 5 bases and J by 0 bases. This CDR3 contains 19 residues. The V gene's germline CDR1 is SGHVS and CDR2 FNYEAQ. The CDR3 reads CASSLGLAGGRSSTDTQYF. The DNA for the CDR3 is TGTGCCAGCAGCCTAGGACTAGCGGGGGGACGTTCTAGCACAGATACGCAGTATTTT.

The chain uses TRBV9 and TRBJ2-1; TRBD2 agrees at 11 bases. Trimming at V came to 2 bases and at J to 7 bases, leaving 11 bases not matched to a gene. CDR3 length: 17 amino acids. Germline V lookup: CDR1 SGDLS, CDR2 YYNGEE. The CDR3 protein is CASSVVSGGAGGNEQFF. CDR3 coding DNA: TGTGCCAGCAGCGTGGTTAGCGGGGGGGCCGGCGGGAATGAGCAGTTCTTC.

The chain uses TRBV19 and TRBJ1-6; 7 bases agree with TRBD1. The germline CDR1 and CDR2 sequences are LNHDA and SQIVND (reference sequence). With V trimmed by 5 bases and J by 7 bases, 8 bases remained unmatched. This CDR3 region has 15 residues. The CDR3 DNA sequence: TGTGCCAGTAGTTCTCGACAGGGATCGAATTCACCCCTCCACTTT. Residues: CASSSRQGSNSPLHF.

CDR3: CASSLGRDRDFYNYGYTF. CDR3 nucleotide sequence: TGTGCCAGCAGCTTGGGAAGGGACAGGGACTTTTATAACTATGGCTACACCTTC. The V and J genes are TRBV7-8 and TRBJ1-2, with TRBD1 matching 9 bases. This CDR3 has 18 residues. J was trimmed by 1 base and V by 3 bases; bases with no gene match: 12. CDR1 and CDR2 (germline): SGHVS, FQNEAQ.

The chain employs TRBV4-1 and TRBJ1-5; 11 nucleotides agree with TRBD1. The CDR3 is 20 amino acids. The trim removed 1 base at V and 6 bases at J, leaving 17 bases unmatched. The V gene's germline CDR1 is MGHRA and CDR2 YSYEKL. DNA for the CDR3: TGCGCCAGCAGCCAAGTTTGGGGACCGGACAGGACAGGGGGCAGTCAGCCCCAGCATTTT. Protein product: CASSQVWGPDRTGGSQPQHF.

The J gene is TRBJ2-1, the V gene TRBV5-8; D is possibly TRBD1 (6 bases). Trimming removed 4 bases at V and 6 bases at J, with 14 bases between. CDR1 and CDR2 (germline): SGHTS, YDEGEE. This CDR3 is 14 amino acids long. The CDR3 DNA reads as TGTGCCAGCAGCGTCTACCCACAGGGCAATGAGCAGTTCTTC. This translates into CASSVYPQGNEQFF.

This clone was seen a single time. This chain connects TRBV27 to TRBJ1-1; 7 nucleotides line up with TRBD1. Germline CDR1 MNHEY, CDR2 SMNVEV (reference sequence). After removal of 5 bases from V and 0 bases from J, the junction contained 6 bases not matched to a gene. This CDR3 has 15 amino acids. CDR3 loop: CASSPRQGMNTEAFF. As DNA, the CDR3 is TGTGCCAGCAGTCCTAGACAGGGAATGAACACTGAAGCTTTCTTT.

The chain combines TRBV4-2 with TRBJ1-4; D unclear. The CDR3 runs to 14 residues. Between the trimmed V and J ends, which lost 2 bases and 0 bases, there was a span of 4 bases. Per germline, CDR1 LGHNA and CDR2 YNFKEQ. The CDR3 DNA sequence: TGTGCCAGCAGCCAACTCTCAACTAATGAAAAACTGTTTTTT. Protein product: CASSQLSTNEKLFF.

Written as DNA, the CDR3 is TGTGCCAGCAGCTCCAGGGTTCCTAACTATGGCTACACCTTC. Translating it yields CASSSRVPNYGYTF. This chain uses TRBV7-2 with TRBJ1-2; D might be TRBD1 (5 bases). V lost 4 bases, J lost 0 bases, and 9 bases lay in between. The CDR3 extends over 14 amino acids. The germline V gene encodes CDR1 SGHTA and CDR2 FQGNSA.

The chain employs TRBV2 and TRBJ2-5; D may be TRBD1 (5 bases). Germline V gives CDR1 SNHLY, CDR2 FYNNEI. Trimming pared 4 bases from V and 5 bases from J, leaving 20 bases between. The CDR3 loop spans 16 amino acids. The chain's CDR3 is CASSGPVKGIGETQYF. The CDR3 coding sequence is TGTGCCAGCAGTGGGCCGGTGAAGGGGATAGGGGAGACCCAGTACTTC.

In this sample, this clone turned up once. The rearrangement joins TRBV7-2 to TRBJ1-1; D may be TRBD1 (5 bases). The CDR3 has 14 amino acids. Per the germline V gene, CDR1 is SGHTA and CDR2 is FQGNSA. V was clipped by 5 bases and J by 9 bases, with 19 bases between them. The CDR3 sequence is CASSLTGGNGKAFF. The CDR3 DNA is TGTGCCAGCAGCCTTACCGGGGGTAATGGAAAAGCTTTCTTT.

This clone occurred a few times. This chain links TRBV7-9 with TRBJ1-2; D uncertain. The ends were cut back, 1 base at V and 1 base at J, with 10 bases in the middle. The CDR3 consists of 15 residues. CDR1 is SEHNR, CDR2 FQNEAQ, per germline (reference sequence). CDR3 nucleotides: TGTGCCAGCAGCTTAGAATCGGGGATTAACTATGGCTACACCTTC. This translates into CASSLESGINYGYTF.

This clone was observed once. The chain uses TRBV27 and TRBJ2-1; TRBD1 agrees at 7 bases. The CDR3 is 14 residues long. Per germline, CDR1 MNHEY and CDR2 SMNVEV (reference sequence). V trimming: 0 bases; J trimming: 8 bases; junction bases outside the gene matches: 4. In DNA, the CDR3 is TGTGCCAGCAGTTTATCTAGGGGGCGAGATGAGCAGTTCTTC. Translation: CASSLSRGRDEQFF.

This clone has just one count. The genes are TRBV10-3 and TRBJ1-1; maybe TRBD1 (5 bases). This CDR3 contains 14 residues. The germline V gene has CDR1 ENHRY and CDR2 SYGVKD. Trimming took 6 bases from V and 6 from J, leaving 17 bases between them. CDR3 coding DNA: TGTGCCATCAGCGCGGTACAGGCCGGTTCTGAAGCTTTCTTT. Amino acid sequence: CAISAVQAGSEAFF.

This clone was recorded a few times. The V gene is TRBV29-1, the J gene TRBJ1-5; 8 bases line up with TRBD1. This CDR3 has 13 amino acids. J was trimmed by 4 bases and V by 4 bases; bases with no gene match: 3. Germline V gene sequence: CDR1 SQVTM, CDR2 ANQGSEA. The CDR3 is CSVGQGKNQPQHF. Written as DNA, the CDR3 is TGCAGCGTTGGACAGGGGAAAAATCAGCCCCAGCATTTT.

The gene calls are TRBV3-1 (or the pseudogene TRBV3-2) and TRBJ2-4; 7 nucleotides agree with TRBD2. V dropped 4 bases and J dropped 0; count of bases not matched to a gene: 3. The CDR3 extends over 15 amino acids. Germline lookup yields CDR1 LGHDT and CDR2 YNNKEL (reference sequence). The CDR3 protein is CASSPSGGAKNIQYF. CDR3 sequence (DNA): TGTGCCAGCAGCCCCTCGGGGGGAGCCAAAAACATTCAGTACTTC.